The present entry profiles one TCR beta chain with its context. Its target is unknown. This record comes from a study of Tregs in tolerant kidney transplant recipients. General observations from the study: Activated donor B cell expansion appeared to reveal the most relevant donor-specific TCRbeta repertoire. Antigen-driven expansion was suggested because donor-specific Tregs expanded more than all Tregs in tolerant patients.

Recipients received nonmyeloablative bone marrow transplants from related graft donors, with transient mixed chimerism. Unstimulated Tregs (CD4+CD25+CD127-) and CD4+CD25- non-Tregs were sorted from PBMCs. Assay: immunoSEQ multiplex PCR; the TCRdb copy retains only in-frame clones and omits some. The sample records 65,000 or so clones, about 90% being singletons. The CDR3 sequence is 14 residues long. Germline lookup yields CDR1 SGHTA and CDR2 FQGNSA. This specimen consisted of CD4+ T cells from blood (PBMCs), obtained 6 months after the transplant. The chain has TRBV7-2 and TRBJ2-5, with 8 bases fitting TRBD1. TRBJ2-7 matches the DNA end more closely, so the J call is doubtful. This TCR came from a human patient who received a combined kidney and bone marrow transplant. The T cells may come from the graft donor. The CDR3 DNA follows: TGTGCCAGCAGCAACGACAGGGGCATCTACGAGCAGTACTTC. Encoded protein: CASSNDRGIYEQYF.